The 28 T cell receptor beta chains listed next were all sequenced from one sample in a study of immune heterogeneity within non-small cell lung tumors. A multiplex PCR containing 32 V primers and 13 J primers was used to amplify TCR beta CDR3. TCRdb re-called the multiplex PCR reads through MiXCR, storing one row per CDR3 protein. In the table there are some 7,100 distinct CDR3 sequences, around 23% of which are singletons. At 600 ng per sample, bulk tumor genomic DNA provided the template. Far-apart biopsies, several per primary tumor, were taken during surgery. Patients had untreated, newly diagnosed non-small cell lung cancer and underwent curative surgery. Material: lung tumor tissue. The receptors derive from a man in his 60s with non-small cell lung cancer.

This clonotype was seen only a few times. This may come from a read error, since a much larger clone is one base off. The genes are TRBV4-1 and TRBJ2-1; TRBD2 is a possible D gene (5 bases). This CDR3 is 17 amino acids long. The germline V gene has CDR1 MGHRA and CDR2 YSYEKL. The CDR3 here is CASCQVLALLAGNEQFF. For the CDR3, the DNA is TGCGCCAGCTGCCAAGTCCTAGCTTTGCTCGCGGGCAATGAGCAGTTCTTC.

This clonotype was recorded at least ten times. The rearrangement joins TRBV4-1 to TRBJ2-1, with TRBD2 matching 12 bases. Germline assignment: CDR1 MGHRA and CDR2 YSYEKL. J gave up 1 base and V 0 bases, and 7 bases lay outside the gene matches. This CDR3 comprises 19 residues. The CDR3 DNA follows: TGCGCCAGCAGCCAAGATAGGAGGACTAGCGGGATGTCCTACAATGAGCAGTTCTTC. This encodes CASSQDRRTSGMSYNEQFF.

In its sample, this clonotype ranks as medium-sized. This chain links TRBV6-1 with TRBJ2-5; D ambiguous. This CDR3 region has 13 residues. Trimming pared 3 bases from V and 2 bases from J, leaving 7 bases between. The germline V gene encodes CDR1 MNHNS and CDR2 SASEGT. CDR3 DNA sequence: TGTGCCAGCAGTGACACACTACAAGAGACCCAGTACTTC. It translates to CASSDTLQETQYF.

By sample fraction, this clonotype is medium-sized. The chain uses TRBV27 and TRBJ2-3; no clear D. Germline CDR1 and CDR2: MNHEY and SMNVEV (reference sequence). V lost 2 bases, J lost 4 bases, and 10 bases lay in between. CDR3 length: 14 residues. CDR3 amino acids: CASSLGISSDTQYF. CDR3 coding DNA: TGTGCCAGCAGTTTAGGGATTAGTTCAGATACGCAGTATTTT.

By sample share, this clonotype is medium-sized. This rearrangement joins TRBV7-9 to TRBJ2-3, with D unresolved. Trimming stripped 3 bases from V and 1 base from J, with 11 bases between. CDR1 and CDR2 from the germline V gene are SEHNR and FQNEAQ (reference sequence). This CDR3 is built from 15 residues. The chain's CDR3 is CASSFTPIGTDTQYF. The CDR3 DNA reads TGTGCCAGCAGCTTCACCCCGATCGGCACAGATACGCAGTATTTT.

This clonotype was observed many times. The chain has TRBV6-1 and TRBJ2-4; 7 bases line up with TRBD1. Germline CDR1 and CDR2: MNHNS and SASEGT. This CDR3 spans 15 amino acids. V lost 6 bases, J lost 3 bases, and 8 bases stayed unmatched. The CDR3 is CASSNRGVGKNIQYF. CDR3 DNA: TGTGCCAGCAGCAACAGGGGAGTGGGCAAAAACATTCAGTACTTC.

This clonotype was recorded at least ten times. The V call is TRBV18, the J call TRBJ1-3; D perhaps matches TRBD1 (5 bases). The CDR3 consists of 15 residues. Trimming removed 2 bases from V and 1 base from J, with 9 bases in between. The germline V gene encodes CDR1 KGHSH and CDR2 LQKENI. The CDR3 DNA reads as TGTGCCAGCTCACCAGGACAACGGTCTGGAAACACCATATATTTT. This codes for CASSPGQRSGNTIYF.

About this clonotype itself: It may be a read error: a sequence one base away is much more abundant. V gene TRBV6-1 combines with J gene TRBJ2-7, with D perhaps TRBD2 (6 bases). Germline CDR1 and CDR2: MNHNS and SASEGT. There are 12 residues in the CDR3. DNA of the CDR3: TGTGCCAGCAATGAACTGGGGGGCGAGCAGTACTTC. It codes for CASNELGGEQYF.

This clonotype was counted ten times or more. The V gene is TRBV6-1, the J gene TRBJ1-4, with unresolved D. Trimming stripped 1 base from V and 7 bases from J, with 13 bases between. The germline V gene encodes CDR1 MNHNS and CDR2 SASEGT. The CDR3 totals 15 residues. For the CDR3, the DNA is TGTGCCAGCAGTGAAGGGCGGGGTCGAGGTGAAAAACTGTTTTTT. This encodes CASSEGRGRGEKLFF.

Many counts were recorded for this clonotype. This chain uses TRBV6-6 with TRBJ2-1, with D tentatively TRBD2 (6 bases). The CDR3 is 20 amino acids. V shed 0 bases and J shed 6 bases, with 27 bases lying between them. Germline CDR1 MNHNY, CDR2 SVGAGI (reference sequence). The CDR3 bases are TGTGCCAGCAGTTACTCGGGGCTAGGGTCGCGGGACCCAAGCCGCAATGAGCAGTTCTTC. Encoded protein: CASSYSGLGSRDPSRNEQFF.

As to this clonotype: A clone one base away is much larger, so this may be a read error. The J gene is TRBJ2-5, the V gene TRBV29-1, with D possibly TRBD2 on 5 matching bases. The CDR3 sequence is 12 residues long. In germline, CDR1 is SQVTM, CDR2 ANQGSEA. Trimming pared 3 bases from V and 5 bases from J, leaving 10 bases between. Here the CDR3 DNA reads TGCAGCGTTGATGCGGGTTACGAGACCCAGTACTTC. Translated, it gives CSVDAGYETQYF.

By share, this clonotype counts as medium-sized. This chain joins TRBV4-2 and TRBJ2-7; TRBD2 agrees at 10 bases. Germline-derived CDR1 and CDR2 are LGHNA and YNFKEQ. The junction had 11 bases not matched to a gene; V was cut back by 0 bases and J by 3 bases. CDR3 length equals 18 residues. The CDR3 DNA follows: TGTGCCAGCAGCCAAGACGCTAGCGGGAGAGAGATTCTCTACGAGCAGTACTTC. It yields the protein CASSQDASGREILYEQYF.

In the case of this clonotype: Since a much larger clone is just one base distant, this may be a read error. This rearrangement joins TRBV20-1 to TRBJ1-2; D gene uncertain. Trimming took 5 bases from V and 7 from J, leaving 14 bases between them. Germline V gene sequence: CDR1 DFQATT, CDR2 SNEGSKA (reference sequence). CDR3 length equals 12 residues. DNA of the CDR3: TGCAGTGCTTCCATTCTGGGGTGTGGCTACACCTTC. Amino acids: CSASILGCGYTF.

This clonotype is medium-sized within its sample. The chain couples TRBV5-6 to TRBJ2-7, with 8 bases matching TRBD1. The CDR3 has 12 amino acids. With V trimmed by 2 bases and J by 8 bases, 3 bases remained unmatched. CDR1 is SGHDT, CDR2 YYEEEE, per germline. CDR3 region: CASSFNRGKQYF. CDR3 coding DNA: TGTGCCAGCAGCTTTAACAGGGGGAAGCAGTACTTC. Complete variable domain (other parts from reference TRBV5-6 and TRBJ2-7): DAGVTQSPTHLIKTRGQQVTLRCSPKSGHDTVSWYQQALGQGPQFIFQYYEEEERQRGNFPDRFSGHQFPNYSSELNVNALLLGDSALYLCASSFNRGKQYFGPGTRLTVT.

This clonotype was seen a handful of times. The chain recombines TRBV20-1 with TRBJ2-5; the match to TRBD2 covers 10 bases. The CDR3 has 17 residues. V lost 0 bases and J lost 2; bases outside the gene matches: 9. The germline V gene encodes CDR1 DFQATT and CDR2 SNEGSKA (reference sequence). The CDR3 spells CSARDPPKLAGQETQYF. Written as DNA, the CDR3 is TGCAGTGCTAGAGATCCCCCTAAACTAGCGGGACAAGAGACCCAGTACTTC.

The chain combines TRBV20-1 with TRBJ2-3; TRBD2 agrees at 8 bases. The CDR3 consists of 16 residues. From germline, CDR1 is DFQATT and CDR2 SNEGSKA (reference sequence). The V and J ends lost 3 bases and 4 bases, in that order; junction bases with no gene match: 12. As DNA, the CDR3 is TGCAGTGCTAGTGTCTCCGGGAGGGCGTATTCAGATACGCAGTATTTT. Residues: CSASVSGRAYSDTQYF.

As concerns this clonotype: Germline and junction disagree at one end, which may indicate a read error. The V and J genes are TRBV20-1 and TRBJ2-3; D is perhaps TRBD2 (5 bases). Germline CDR1 is DFQATT and CDR2 is SNEGSKA (reference sequence). CDR3 length: 15 amino acids. The CDR3, as DNA: TGCAGTGCGGAAGCAGCGTATCCTAGCACAGATACGCAGTGTTTT. Amino acid sequence: CSAEAAYPSTDTQCF.

With regard to this clonotype: A much larger clone lies a single base off, so this may be a read error. The J gene is TRBJ1-2, the V gene TRBV5-1; TRBD1 matches at 9 bases. The length of the CDR3 is 15 residues. Germline CDR1 and CDR2: SGHRS and YFSETQ. The CDR3 sequence is CASGLVSGTGNGCTF. CDR3 in DNA: TGCGCCAGCGGCTTGGTTTCGGGGACAGGGAATGGCTGCACCTTC.

This clonotype is medium-sized within its sample. This chain uses TRBV10-3 with TRBJ1-5; D is possibly TRBD1 (5 bases). Germline-derived CDR1 and CDR2 are ENHRY and SYGVKD. V was clipped by 2 bases and J by 2 bases, with 16 bases between them. The CDR3 spans 17 residues. The CDR3 protein is CAISEGQGGGGNQPQHF. Here the CDR3 DNA reads TGTGCCATCAGTGAGGGGCAGGGAGGAGGTGGCAATCAGCCCCAGCATTTT.

The chain has TRBV5-4 and TRBJ2-2, with TRBD2 as a possible D gene (6 bases). The CDR3 is 16 amino acids. The germline V and J ends were trimmed by 4 bases and 0 bases, with 13 bases remaining between them. The germline gives CDR1 SGHNT, CDR2 YYREEE (reference sequence). This chain's CDR3 is CASSAGLYANTGELFF. The DNA for the CDR3 is TGTGCCAGCAGCGCTGGACTATATGCGAACACCGGGGAGCTGTTTTTT. The complete variable domain, with remaining parts taken from reference TRBV5-4 and TRBJ2-2, reads ETGVTQSPTHLIKTRGQQVTLRCSSQSGHNTVSWYQQALGQGPQFIFQYYREEENGRGNFPPRFSGLQFPNYSSELNVNALELDDSALYLCASSAGLYANTGELFFGEGSRLTVL.

Comment on this clonotype: Just one base apart from a much larger clone, this may be a read error. This chain uses TRBV2 with TRBJ2-3; D gene uncertain. The germline V gene has CDR1 SNHLY and CDR2 FYNNEI. This CDR3 has 11 amino acids. The V and J ends lost 5 bases and 4 bases respectively, with 4 bases between them. CDR3 region: CASSLPDTQYF. CDR3 sequence (DNA): TGTGCCAGCAGTCTGCCAGATACGCAGTATTTT.

A word on this clonotype: Just one base apart from a much larger clone, this may be a read error. The V gene is TRBV7-2, the J gene TRBJ1-3; D is perhaps TRBD1 (6 bases). V was shortened by 3 bases and J by 6 bases, with 21 bases between the two germline ends. This CDR3 spans 17 amino acids. Germline loops: CDR1 SGHTA, CDR2 FQGNSA. CDR3 DNA sequence: TGTGCCAGCAGCTTCTACACTACGAGGACAGCAGAAAACACCATATATTTT. Its protein is CASSFYTTRTAENTIYF.

About this clonotype: Being one base from a much bigger clone, this may be a read error. J is TRBJ2-2 and V is TRBV7-8; D call uncertain. The CDR3 length is 16 residues. Germline CDR1 and CDR2: SGHVS and FQNEAQ. The CDR3 DNA is TGTGCCAGCAGCTTAGAGACTGGCTCGAACACCGCGGAGCTGTTTTTT. It yields the protein CASSLETGSNTAELFF.

This clonotype was seen repeatedly, ten times or more. The rearrangement uses TRBV7-3 and TRBJ2-5; 8 bases match TRBD2. The CDR3 is made up of 15 amino acids. The germline CDR1 and CDR2 sequences are SGHTA and FQGTGA. Unmatched junction bases numbered 5, after V lost 0 bases and J lost 5 bases. Here the CDR3 DNA reads TGTGCCAGCAGCTTAACGAGCGGGAGCTGGGAGACCCAGTACTTC. Protein sequence: CASSLTSGSWETQYF.

For this clonotype: A much more abundant neighbour one base away suggests this may be a read error. The V call is TRBV4-1, the J call TRBJ1-5, with D unresolved. V lost 0 bases, J lost 7 bases, and 19 bases lay in between. The CDR3 runs 17 residues. CDR1 MGHRA and CDR2 YSYEKL come from the germline V gene. The CDR3, as DNA: TGCGCCAGCAGCCAAGAGGGGAGGCAGGAGCTCAAACAGCCCCAGCATTTT. This encodes CASSQEGRQELKQPQHF.

This clonotype is medium-sized (0.01 to 0.1%) in the sample. V is TRBV29-1 and J is TRBJ2-7; D gene ambiguous. CDR3 size: 12 residues. Per the germline V gene, CDR1 is SQVTM and CDR2 is ANQGSEA. V was cut by 0 bases and J by 3 bases, with 6 bases left in between. The CDR3 DNA follows: TGCAGCGTTGAAGATAATAGCTACGAGCAGTACTTC. Translation gives CSVEDNSYEQYF.

There are many counts of this clonotype. V gene TRBV6-5 combines with J gene TRBJ1-1; D not certain. The V gene lost 0 bases and the J gene lost 6 bases, with 8 bases spanning the gap. CDR1 MNHEY and CDR2 SVGAGI come from the germline V gene. The CDR3 has 13 residues. The CDR3 is CASSYSKSAEAFF. The CDR3 DNA sequence: TGTGCCAGCAGTTACTCGAAATCGGCTGAAGCTTTCTTT.

To note about this clonotype: Being one base from a much bigger clone, this may be a read error. The CDR3 nucleotides are TGTGCCAGCAACGTAGGAAATACGCAGTATTTT. This encodes CASNVGNTQYF. V is TRBV9 and J is TRBJ2-3; D is uncertain. There are 11 residues in the CDR3. CDR1 and CDR2 (germline): SGDLS, YYNGEE.